The rows below give T cell receptor beta chains drawn from one sample of a study of early T cells in non-severe SARS-CoV-2 infection. MiXCR was run by TCRdb on the 5' RACE reads, yielding one entry per CDR3 protein. The data contain 24,000 or so distinct CDR3 sequences, 4.5% to 7% of them singletons. Sequencing was carried out using whole blood. Receptors originate from an adult who was a healthcare worker with PCR-confirmed SARS-CoV-2 infection or an uninfected control (not recorded which). Each CDR3 is given with its conserved first and last residue. D genes are given only for firm matches. Clone size is given for some rows only: seen once, a few or many times, or a class if the clone is expanded.

>NA|many|TRBV1|TRBJ1-6
CTSSQDCRSGWSPLHF
TGCACCAGCAGCCAAGATTGTCGCTCAGGGTGGTCACCCCTCCACTTT
>NA|NA|TRBV29-1|TRBJ1-1
CSVVRNTEAFF
TGCAGCGTTGTCAGAAACACTGAAGCTTTCTTT
>NA|medium-sized|TRBV27|TRBJ1-6
CASSLYWGSPLHF
TGTGCCAGCAGTTTATACTGGGGATCACCCCTCCACTTT
>TRBD1|many|TRBV20-1|TRBJ1-5
CSARGTGVGLRNQPQHF
TGCAGTGCCAGAGGGACAGGGGTTGGGCTTCGCAATCAGCCCCAGCATTTT
>TRBD1|few|TRBV20-1|TRBJ1-2
CSAGQGHNYGYTF
TGCAGTGCCGGACAGGGTCATAACTATGGCTACACCTTC
>NA|medium-sized|TRBV27|TRBJ1-1
CASRRQEMNTEAFF
TGTGCCAGCAGACGACAGGAAATGAACACTGAAGCTTTCTTT
>NA|NA|TRBV7-2|TRBJ2-5
CASSLVGGQETQYF
TGTGCCAGCAGCTTAGTGGGGGGCCAAGAGACCCAGTACTTC
>TRBD1|NA|TRBV7-9|TRBJ2-1
CASSGTGVNEQFF
TGTGCCAGCAGCGGGACAGGGGTCAATGAGCAGTTCTTC
>NA|many|TRBV7-9|TRBJ2-5
CASSSQTGTVQETQYF
TGTGCCAGCAGTTCTCAAACCGGGACCGTCCAAGAGACCCAGTACTTC
>NA|many|TRBV7-6|TRBJ1-1
CASSLRGNTEAFF
TGTGCCAGCAGCTTAAGAGGAAACACTGAAGCTTTCTTT
>NA|few|TRBV15|TRBJ1-6
CATSRQARGNSPLHF
TGTGCCACCAGCAGACAAGCAAGGGGGAATTCACCCCTCCACTTT
>NA|many|TRBV7-9|TRBJ2-5
CASGRAGANQETQYF
TGTGCCAGCGGGCGGGCGGGGGCAAACCAAGAGACCCAGTACTTC
>TRBD2|few|TRBV11-2|TRBJ2-5
CASSLERESTQYF
TGTGCCAGCAGCTTAGAGCGGGAGTCGACCCAGTACTTC
>TRBD1|many|TRBV2|TRBJ1-5
CASSSGTGKGQPQHF
TGTGCCAGCAGTTCTGGGACAGGGAAGGGTCAGCCCCAGCATTTT
>NA|many|TRBV5-5|TRBJ2-1
CASSLAAGASSYNEQFF
TGTGCCAGCAGCTTGGCCGCGGGGGCTAGCTCCTACAATGAGCAGTTCTTC
>NA|NA|TRBV5-5|TRBJ1-6
CASSWGDNNSPLHF
TGTGCCAGCAGCTGGGGTGATAATAATTCACCCCTCCACTTT
>NA|many|TRBV7-9|TRBJ1-5
CASSPGTGYQPQHF
TGTGCCAGCAGCCCAGGCACAGGGTATCAGCCCCAGCATTTT
>NA|medium-sized|TRBV4-2|TRBJ1-2
CASSPGQIGYTF
TGTGCCAGCAGCCCCGGACAGATTGGCTACACCTTC
>NA|medium-sized|TRBV2|TRBJ2-3
CASLRDSGTDTQYF
TGTGCCAGCCTCCGGGACTCGGGAACAGATACGCAGTATTTT
>NA|medium-sized|TRBV7-9|TRBJ1-1
CASSLGGPVNTEAFF
TGTGCCAGCAGCTTAGGAGGACCAGTGAACACTGAAGCTTTCTTT
>TRBD2|many|TRBV11-2|TRBJ2-5
CASSPRTSRRETQYF
TGTGCCAGCAGCCCCCGGACTAGCAGGAGGGAGACCCAGTACTTC
>NA|few|TRBV2|TRBJ2-4
CASKGGGNIQYF
TGTGCCAGCAAGGGGGGCGGAAACATTCAGTACTTC
>NA|many|TRBV7-9|TRBJ2-7
CASSSQSRRYF
TGTGCCAGCAGCAGTCAGAGTCGTCGATACTTC
>NA|many|TRBV7-2|TRBJ2-3
CASSSLWGSTQYF
TGTGCCAGCAGCTCCCTCTGGGGGAGCACGCAGTATTTT
>NA|many|TRBV18|TRBJ2-7
CASSPGPSYEQYF
TGTGCCAGCTCACCCGGGCCATCCTACGAGCAGTACTTC
>NA|few|TRBV7-2|TRBJ2-7
CASSLGGSPPRSYEQYF
TGTGCCAGCAGCTTAGGGGGGAGTCCCCCGCGATCCTACGAGCAGTACTTC
>TRBD1|few|TRBV29-1|TRBJ2-7
CSVLRDRAPYEQYF
TGCAGCGTGCTCCGGGACAGGGCACCCTACGAGCAGTACTTC
>NA|NA|TRBV4-1|TRBJ2-1
CASSPTQGEQFF
TGCGCCAGCAGCCCCACACAGGGTGAGCAGTTCTTC
>TRBD1|NA|TRBV7-9|TRBJ2-7
CASSRMGQGPYEQYF
TGTGCCAGCAGCCGCATGGGACAGGGACCCTACGAGCAGTACTTC
>NA|many|TRBV20-1|TRBJ2-3
CSAIDPTADTQYF
TGCAGTGCTATCGACCCAACCGCAGATACGCAGTATTTT
>TRBD1|many|TRBV28|TRBJ1-4
CASSLSRTGTTNEKLFF
TGTGCCAGCAGTTTATCCCGGACAGGGACAACTAATGAAAAACTGTTTTTT
>TRBD1|many|TRBV11-2|TRBJ2-3
CASTLRDRQTDTQYF
TGTGCCAGCACACTACGGGACAGGCAGACAGATACGCAGTATTTT
>NA|many|TRBV7-6|TRBJ1-3
CASSLRGSENTIYF
TGTGCCAGCAGCTTACGAGGCTCTGAAAACACCATATATTTT
>NA|many|TRBV5-1|TRBJ2-2
CASSLADGPAANTGELFF
TGCGCCAGCAGCTTGGCAGACGGGCCGGCCGCGAACACCGGGGAGCTGTTTTTT
>NA|NA|TRBV28|TRBJ2-3
CAGGRGSTDTQYF
TGTGCGGGGGGACGGGGGAGCACAGATACGCAGTATTTT